Each of the 10 T cell receptor beta chains below was sequenced from the same sample in a study of blood T cell repertoires in COVID-19. TCRdb keeps only in-frame clones here, not all; method: immunoSEQ multiplex PCR. The sample consists of roughly 140,000 clones, about 82% of them appearing once. The sample consisted of PBMCs or T cells enriched from blood (not recorded which). Receptors originate from a woman aged 35 to 49 who had recovered from COVID-19.

This chain joins TRBV30 and TRBJ1-2; no definite D call. This CDR3 is built from 15 residues. Germline V CDR1 and CDR2: GTSNPN, SVGIG (reference sequence). V lost 5 bases and J 4 bases, leaving 20 bases between the germline ends. The CDR3 DNA sequence: TGTGCCTGGTATTCGGGGTCTTTTGGGATCTATGGCTACACCTTC. Encoded protein: CAWYSGSFGIYGYTF.

J is TRBJ1-1 and V is TRBV6-5; 7 bases fit TRBD1. V trimming: 2 bases; J trimming: 4 bases; junction bases outside the gene matches: 10. The CDR3 has 16 amino acids. Germline CDR1 and CDR2: MNHEY and SVGAGI. The CDR3 here is CASSYTLTGALTEAFF. The CDR3 region has the DNA TGTGCCAGCAGTTACACCCTAACAGGGGCCCTCACTGAAGCTTTCTTT.

This clone was recorded only once. V is TRBV28 and J is TRBJ2-4, with 8 bases fitting TRBD1. The CDR3 runs 15 residues. Per the germline V gene, CDR1 is MDHEN and CDR2 is SYDVKM. With 2 bases clipped from V and 9 bases from J, the junction kept 9 bases outside the gene matches. CDR3 amino acids: CASSLGSRGLGIQYF. CDR3 sequence (DNA): TGTGCCAGCAGTTTAGGGTCCAGGGGGCTGGGCATTCAGTACTTC.

As to this clone: Other DNA sequences in the same sample also yield this CDR3. V gene TRBV11-3 combines with J gene TRBJ2-2; D not resolved. The CDR3 is made up of 13 amino acids. The germline V gene has CDR1 SGHNT and CDR2 YENEEA. The V end was cut by 3 bases, the J end by 2 bases, with 4 bases between. This chain's CDR3 is CASSFLNTGELFF. DNA of the CDR3: TGTGCCAGCAGCTTCTTAAACACCGGGGAGCTGTTTTTT.

The gene calls are TRBV6-4 and TRBJ1-2; D is unresolved. The germline V gene encodes CDR1 MRHNA and CDR2 SNTAGT. This CDR3 region has 17 residues. Deletions cut 6 bases from V and 3 bases from J, with 23 bases between. This CDR3 is CASRSPGEDFWDYGYTF. The CDR3 DNA follows: TGTGCCAGCAGGAGTCCGGGAGAGGATTTTTGGGACTATGGCTACACCTTC.

The chain employs TRBV30 and TRBJ2-5, with D unresolved. V was pared by 2 bases and J by 4 bases, with 5 bases between. The CDR3 covers 11 residues. From germline, CDR1 is GTSNPN and CDR2 SVGIG (reference sequence). The CDR3 bases are TGTGCCTGGAGTTTGGCAGAGACCCAGTACTTC. Amino acid sequence: CAWSLAETQYF.

The gene calls are TRBV5-8 and TRBJ1-5; D unresolved. Germline V gives CDR1 SGHTS, CDR2 YDEGEE. V lost 0 bases and J 0 bases, leaving 7 bases between the germline ends. The CDR3 spans 15 residues. The CDR3 is CASSLATYSNQPQHF. In nucleotides, the CDR3 is TGTGCCAGCAGCTTGGCAACTTATAGCAATCAGCCCCAGCATTTT.

This clone was recorded only once. V gene TRBV5-1 combines with J gene TRBJ1-2, with TRBD1 identical over 8 bases. CDR1 is SGHRS and CDR2 is YFSETQ in the germline V gene. This CDR3 comprises 15 residues. V lost 4 bases to trimming and J lost 6 bases; unmatched junction nucleotides: 11. The CDR3 here is CASSRGQGTTDGYTF. The CDR3 nucleotides read TGCGCCAGCAGCCGTGGACAGGGAACGACGGATGGCTACACCTTC. Using reference TRBV5-1 and TRBJ1-2 for the parts outside the CDR3, the full variable domain is KAGVTQTPRYLIKTRGQQVTLSCSPISGHRSVSWYQQTPGQGLQFLFEYFSETQRNKGNFPGRFSGRQFSNSRSEMNVSTLELGDSALYLCASSRGQGTTDGYTFGSGTRLTVV.

This chain's CDR3 is CASAGTGRTEAFF. Here the CDR3 DNA reads TGCGCCAGCGCCGGGACAGGGAGGACTGAAGCTTTCTTT. The chain links TRBV5-1 to TRBJ1-1, with TRBD1 matching over 9 bases. CDR1 and CDR2 from the germline V gene are SGHRS and YFSETQ. The CDR3 loop spans 13 amino acids. The V gene end was trimmed by 7 bases and the J gene end by 5 bases; junction bases not matched to a gene: 6.

This clone was found a few times. The V and J genes are TRBV18 and TRBJ1-1; tentatively, D is TRBD1 (6 bases). V was cut by 5 bases and J by 2 bases, with 9 bases left in between. CDR1 is KGHSH and CDR2 is LQKENI in the germline V gene. The CDR3 contains 13 residues. CDR3 bases: TGTGCCAGCTCAGTTGGGGGCAACACTGAAGCTTTCTTT. Encoded protein: CASSVGGNTEAFF.